The 18 T cell receptor beta chains reported below all come from one sample, sequenced in a study of cytomegalovirus exposure and HLA in healthy donors. Both 60 Vbeta primers and 13 Jbeta primers went into the PCR. This table comes from immunoSEQ multiplex PCR, and its TCRdb copy is limited to in-frame clones, with some not included. The table lists 160,000 or so clones, under 85% of them singletons. The sample comprised PBMCs. The source of these receptors is a woman in her 30s in good health and CMV-seronegative.

The count of this clone is one. V is TRBV7-9 and J is TRBJ2-3; TRBD1 matches 10 bases. The CDR3 runs 16 residues. Trimming took 4 bases from V and 4 from J; bases not matched to a gene: 8. CDR1 and CDR2 from the germline V gene are SEHNR and FQNEAQ (reference sequence). CDR3 nucleotides: TGTGCCAGCAGCTCCAATTCCGGGACAGGGGCAGATACGCAGTATTTT. As protein: CASSSNSGTGADTQYF.

The table lists this clone with a count of one. At one end, the junction sequence differs from germline, possibly due to a read error. V gene TRBV7-2 combines with J gene TRBJ1-6; D not resolved. The CDR3 contains 16 residues. Germline CDR1 and CDR2: SGHTA and FQGNSA. This chain's CDR3 is CASGFLGGAYNSPLHF. The CDR3 coding sequence is TGTGCCAGCGGCTTTTTGGGTGGAGCCTATAATTCACCCCTCCACTTT.

V is TRBV30 and J is TRBJ1-5; D is ambiguous. V gave up 1 base and J gave up 5 bases, with 6 bases separating them. CDR1 is GTSNPN and CDR2 is SVGIG in the germline V gene (reference sequence). This CDR3 contains 12 residues. The CDR3 protein is CAWSALDQPQHF. The CDR3 bases are TGTGCCTGGAGTGCCCTCGATCAGCCCCAGCATTTT.

This chain uses TRBV30 with TRBJ2-1; 8 bases agree with TRBD2. The CDR3 totals 14 residues. The ends lost 4 bases at V and 1 base at J; junction bases unmatched: 3. Germline lookup yields CDR1 GTSNPN and CDR2 SVGIG (reference sequence). This chain's CDR3 is CAWNGRASYNEQFF. For the CDR3, the DNA is TGTGCCTGGAACGGGAGGGCGTCCTACAATGAGCAGTTCTTC.

This clone was detected once. V is TRBV15 and J is TRBJ2-5; the D gene is possibly TRBD2 (6 bases). CDR1 is LNHNV and CDR2 is YYDKDF in the germline V gene (reference sequence). The germline V and J ends were trimmed by 3 bases and 1 base, with 12 bases remaining between them. CDR3 size: 15 residues. The CDR3 DNA is TGTGCCACCAGCAGCTTTGGAGGGCGCCAAGAGACCCAGTACTTC. This codes for CATSSFGGRQETQYF.

The genes are TRBV2 and TRBJ2-3, with 8 positions matching TRBD2. Germline CDR1 is SNHLY and CDR2 is FYNNEI. Unmatched junction bases numbered 5, after V lost 2 bases and J lost 7 bases. This CDR3 region has 14 residues. The CDR3 DNA reads as TGTGCCAGCAGTGAACGGGGGGGCGGAAATACGCAGTATTTT. Its protein is CASSERGGGNTQYF. Variable domain in full (rest from reference TRBV2 and TRBJ2-3): EPEVTQTPSHQVTQMGQEVILRCVPISNHLYFYWYRQILGQKVEFLVSFYNNEISEKSEIFDDQFSVERPDGSNFTLKIRSTKLEDSAMYFCASSERGGGNTQYFGPGTRLTVL.

The V call is TRBV27, the J call TRBJ1-3, with 9 bases aligning to TRBD1. The trim removed 5 bases at V and 3 bases at J, leaving 5 bases unmatched. The CDR3 has 15 amino acids. Germline assignment: CDR1 MNHEY and CDR2 SMNVEV (reference sequence). The DNA of the CDR3 is TGTGCCAGCAGTAAAACAGGGGGCGTTGGAAACACCATATATTTT. Translation gives CASSKTGGVGNTIYF.

This chain links TRBV5-4 with TRBJ2-7, with TRBD1 matching over 7 bases. Germline loops: CDR1 SGHNT, CDR2 YYREEE (reference sequence). V trimming: 3 bases; J trimming: 6 bases; junction bases outside the gene matches: 9. This CDR3 has 14 amino acids. The CDR3 loop is CASSSHRGAGEQYF. CDR3 nucleotide sequence: TGTGCCAGCAGCTCACACAGGGGCGCAGGCGAGCAGTACTTC.

J is TRBJ2-5 and V is TRBV5-1, with D possibly TRBD2 on 5 matching bases. The CDR3 runs to 15 residues. V lost 5 bases and J 4 bases, leaving 18 bases between the germline ends. Germline V lookup: CDR1 SGHRS, CDR2 YFSETQ. CDR3 sequence (DNA): TGCGCCAGCAGGGGGTTAGTGGAGGTGCGAGAGACCCAGTACTTC. Translated, it gives CASRGLVEVRETQYF.

The J gene is TRBJ1-2, the V gene TRBV25-1; the match to TRBD1 covers 7 bases. CDR1 is MGHDK, CDR2 SYGVNS, per germline. The CDR3 runs 15 residues. V lost 8 bases and J lost 2; bases outside the gene matches: 11. CDR3 DNA: TGTGCCAGCCCCAAATGCGGGACAGTAAACTATGGCTACACCTTC. This codes for CASPKCGTVNYGYTF.

The V gene is TRBV28, the J gene TRBJ2-5; 12 nucleotides align to TRBD2. The germline V gene encodes CDR1 MDHEN and CDR2 SYDVKM. V shed 4 bases and J 5 bases; nucleotides not matched to a gene: 5. This CDR3 region has 15 residues. DNA for the CDR3: TGTGCCAGCAGTTCCCTAGCGGGGGGGACGGAGACCCAGTACTTC. Encoded protein: CASSSLAGGTETQYF.

The chain is built from TRBV27 and TRBJ2-7; 7 bases are a match to TRBD1. CDR3 length: 16 amino acids. V lost 5 bases to trimming and J lost 2 bases; unmatched junction nucleotides: 12. CDR1 is MNHEY, CDR2 SMNVEV, per germline (reference sequence). The CDR3 sequence: CASSPYTGVGTYEQYF. As DNA, the CDR3 is TGTGCCAGCAGTCCGTATACAGGGGTAGGAACCTACGAGCAGTACTTC.

This clone was detected only a few times. CDR3 nucleotides: TGTGCCAGCAGTATCGGGACAGCGGGCACCGGGGAGCTGTTTTTT. This codes for CASSIGTAGTGELFF. The chain couples TRBV6-1 to TRBJ2-2; a weak D match, TRBD1 (7 bases). CDR1 and CDR2 (germline): MNHNS, SASEGT. This CDR3 comprises 15 residues. V was shortened by 5 bases and J by 4 bases, with 14 bases between the two germline ends.

The V gene is TRBV6-6, the J gene TRBJ2-6; D may be TRBD2 (5 bases). Trimming left V 7 bases short and J 2 bases short, with 15 bases between. This CDR3 contains 16 residues. CDR1 is MNHNY and CDR2 is SVGAGI in the germline V gene (reference sequence). CDR3 coding DNA: TGTGCCAGCATTCGGGATCTACTAACTGGGGCCAACGTCCTGACTTTC. Its translation is CASIRDLLTGANVLTF.

The chain links TRBV28 to TRBJ1-2; TRBD1 might be the D (5 bases). The germline V gene has CDR1 MDHEN and CDR2 SYDVKM. Trimming took 7 bases from V and 8 from J, leaving 20 bases between them. This CDR3 has 14 residues. The chain's CDR3 is CASTLGGGGRGYTF. CDR3 sequence (DNA): TGTGCCAGCACCCTCGGGGGGGGAGGGCGGGGCTACACCTTC.

The V gene is TRBV10-3, the J gene TRBJ2-6; a possible D gene is TRBD1 (6 bases). The CDR3 has 15 residues. In germline, CDR1 is ENHRY, CDR2 SYGVKD. Trimming pared 5 bases from V and 12 bases from J, leaving 20 bases between. The CDR3 protein is CAISLNRQVESVLTF. CDR3 DNA sequence: TGTGCCATCAGTTTAAATAGACAGGTCGAGAGCGTCCTGACTTTC.

Concerning this clone: Germline and junction disagree at one end, which may indicate a read error. The V and J genes are TRBV7-7 and TRBJ2-3; 9 nucleotides match TRBD1. The CDR3 is 15 amino acids. CDR1 is SSHAT and CDR2 is FNYEAQ in the germline V gene (reference sequence). The CDR3 loop is CASSLAGTGTDTQYF. CDR3 nucleotides: TGTGCTAGCAGCTTAGCAGGGACAGGGACAGATACGCAGTATTTT.

The V call is TRBV7-9, the J call TRBJ2-5; a weak D match, TRBD2 (5 bases). The CDR3 is 15 amino acids. The germline gives CDR1 SEHNR, CDR2 FQNEAQ (reference sequence). V gave up 3 bases and J gave up 5 bases, with 16 bases separating them. This CDR3 reads CASSFFGSSQETQYF. CDR3 in DNA: TGTGCCAGCAGCTTCTTTGGGTCTAGCCAGGAGACCCAGTACTTC.